Listed here are 9 T cell receptor beta chains from one sample, sequenced in a study of blood T cells in healthy people across ages. A second PCR, run for roughly 7 to 11 cycles, used a sample-barcoded 5' primer plus a J-beta primer mix. TCRdb reprocessed the 5' RACE reads with MiXCR, giving one entry per CDR3 protein. This sample has roughly 800,000 distinct CDR3 sequences; about 36% occur once, and the top ten carry approximately 12%. Sequenced sample: blood. The origin of the receptors is a man aged 18 to 29 in good health.

This clonotype came up a few times. The J gene is TRBJ2-7, the V gene TRBV27, with a tentative D call TRBD1 (6 bases). This CDR3 is 14 amino acids long. Germline V gives CDR1 MNHEY, CDR2 SMNVEV (reference sequence). V was cut by 4 bases and J by 5 bases, with 15 bases left in between. CDR3 nucleotides: TGTGCCAGCAGTTGGAGCACAGGGACGAACGAGCAGTACTTC. It translates to CASSWSTGTNEQYF.

The rearrangement links TRBV9 to TRBJ2-7, with a possible D match to TRBD2 (5 bases). Germline CDR1 and CDR2: SGDLS and YYNGEE. The CDR3 spans 14 residues. Trimming shortened V by 5 bases and J by 2 bases, and 14 bases separated the two germline ends. This CDR3 is CASRAVQSAYEQYF. The CDR3 nucleotides are TGTGCCAGCAGAGCGGTTCAGTCTGCCTACGAGCAGTACTTC.

The rearrangement uses TRBV5-1 and TRBJ1-2; D is unresolved. Trimming removed 0 bases from V and 1 base from J, with 10 bases in between. Germline CDR1 SGHRS, CDR2 YFSETQ. The CDR3 is 15 amino acids. The CDR3 nucleotides read TGCGCCAGCAGCTTGGAGTCAGCCTATAACTATGGCTACACCTTC. It is translated as CASSLESAYNYGYTF.

This clonotype was observed many times. V and J are TRBV20-1 and TRBJ2-1; TRBD2 matches 7 bases. The CDR3 has 15 residues. CDR1 and CDR2 from the germline V gene are DFQATT and SNEGSKA (reference sequence). V was pared by 0 bases and J by 3 bases, with 5 bases of the junction left unmatched. The CDR3 loop is CSARDIRGDYNEQFF. The DNA of the CDR3 is TGCAGTGCTAGAGATATCCGGGGGGACTACAATGAGCAGTTCTTC.

V usage is TRBV12-3 or TRBV12-4 and J usage is TRBJ2-2; D unresolved. The V gene lost 6 bases and the J gene lost 2 bases, with 16 bases spanning the gap. The CDR3 length is 16 residues. CDR3 bases: TGTGCCAGCAGCCCACCTCGACGGTTCAACACCGGGGAGCTGTTTTTT. Its protein is CASSPPRRFNTGELFF.

V is TRBV11-2 and J is TRBJ2-1; 12 bases agree with TRBD2. After removal of 4 bases from V and 6 bases from J, the junction contained 10 bases not matched to a gene. Germline values: CDR1 SGHAT, CDR2 FQNNGV. The CDR3 spans 17 residues. Here the CDR3 reads CASSSNSGLAGINEQFF. CDR3 bases: TGTGCCAGCAGCTCGAACTCCGGACTAGCGGGGATCAATGAGCAGTTCTTC.

This chain uses TRBV18 with TRBJ2-1; possibly TRBD2 for D (6 bases). Germline values: CDR1 KGHSH, CDR2 LQKENI. Trimming took 4 bases from V and 0 from J, leaving 13 bases between them. This CDR3 contains 16 residues. The CDR3 nucleotides read TGTGCCAGCTCACTTGACCGGGGGACCTCCTACAATGAGCAGTTCTTC. The encoded protein is CASSLDRGTSYNEQFF.

The chain has TRBV7-2 and TRBJ1-1, with D possibly TRBD1 on 5 matching bases. CDR1 SGHTA and CDR2 FQGNSA come from the germline V gene. The CDR3 has 15 residues. V lost 1 base and J lost 1, with 10 bases in between. DNA for the CDR3: TGTGCCAGCAGCTTAGAGGGGCTGCGGAACACTGAAGCTTTCTTT. Residues: CASSLEGLRNTEAFF.

The V gene is TRBV25-1, the J gene TRBJ1-1, with D perhaps TRBD1 (5 bases). The length of the CDR3 is 16 residues. V was clipped by 0 bases and J by 1 base, with 12 bases between them. Per the germline V gene, CDR1 is MGHDK and CDR2 is SYGVNS. CDR3 nucleotide sequence: TGTGCCAGCAGTGAATATGGCGACAGAAAGAACACTGAAGCTTTCTTT. This translates into CASSEYGDRKNTEAFF.